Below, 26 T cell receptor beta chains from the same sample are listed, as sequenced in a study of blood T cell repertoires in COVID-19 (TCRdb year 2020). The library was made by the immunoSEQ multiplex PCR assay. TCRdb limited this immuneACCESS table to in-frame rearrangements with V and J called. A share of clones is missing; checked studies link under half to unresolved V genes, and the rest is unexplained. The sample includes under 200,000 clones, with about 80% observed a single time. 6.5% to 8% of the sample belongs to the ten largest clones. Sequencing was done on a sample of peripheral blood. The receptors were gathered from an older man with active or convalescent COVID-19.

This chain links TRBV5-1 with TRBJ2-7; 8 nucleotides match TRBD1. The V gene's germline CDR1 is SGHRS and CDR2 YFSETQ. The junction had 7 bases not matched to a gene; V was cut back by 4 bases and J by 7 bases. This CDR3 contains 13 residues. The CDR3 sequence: CASSQGALGEQYF. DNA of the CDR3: TGCGCCAGCAGCCAGGGGGCGCTGGGGGAGCAGTACTTC.

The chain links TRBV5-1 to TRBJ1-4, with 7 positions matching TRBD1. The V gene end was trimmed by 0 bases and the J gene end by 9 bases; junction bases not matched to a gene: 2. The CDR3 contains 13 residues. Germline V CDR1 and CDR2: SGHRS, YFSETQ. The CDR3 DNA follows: TGCGCCAGCAGCTTGGGGGACAGTCAAAAACTGTTTTTT. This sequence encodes CASSLGDSQKLFF.

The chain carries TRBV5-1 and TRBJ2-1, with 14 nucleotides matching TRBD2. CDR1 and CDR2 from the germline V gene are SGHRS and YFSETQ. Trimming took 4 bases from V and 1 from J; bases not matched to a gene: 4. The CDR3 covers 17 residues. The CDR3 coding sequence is TGCGCCAGCAGCAGGACTAGCGGGAGGATATCCTACAATGAGCAGTTCTTC. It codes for CASSRTSGRISYNEQFF.

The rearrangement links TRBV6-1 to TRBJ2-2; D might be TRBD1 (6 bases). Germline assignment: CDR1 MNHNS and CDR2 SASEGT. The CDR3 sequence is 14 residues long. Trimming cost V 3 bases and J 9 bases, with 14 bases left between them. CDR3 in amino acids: CASSDRQDTRELFF. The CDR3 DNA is TGTGCCAGCAGTGATCGACAGGATACCAGGGAGCTGTTTTTT.

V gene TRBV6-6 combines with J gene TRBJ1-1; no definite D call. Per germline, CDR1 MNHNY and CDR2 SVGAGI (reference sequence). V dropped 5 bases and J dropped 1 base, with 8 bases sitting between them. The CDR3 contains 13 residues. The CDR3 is CASSPRGNTEAFF. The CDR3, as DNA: TGTGCCAGCAGTCCTCGCGGGAACACTGAAGCTTTCTTT.

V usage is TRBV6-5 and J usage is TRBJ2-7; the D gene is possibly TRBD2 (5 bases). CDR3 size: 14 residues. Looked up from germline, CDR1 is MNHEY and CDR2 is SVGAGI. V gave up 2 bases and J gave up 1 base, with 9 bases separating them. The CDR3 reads CASSYGRDSYEQYF. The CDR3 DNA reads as TGTGCCAGCAGTTACGGCCGGGATTCCTACGAGCAGTACTTC.

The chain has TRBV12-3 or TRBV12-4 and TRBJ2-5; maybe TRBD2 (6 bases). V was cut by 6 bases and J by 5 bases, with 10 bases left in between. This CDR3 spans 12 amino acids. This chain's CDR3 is CASRKEGETQYF. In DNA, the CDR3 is TGTGCCAGCAGGAAGGAGGGGGAGACCCAGTACTTC.

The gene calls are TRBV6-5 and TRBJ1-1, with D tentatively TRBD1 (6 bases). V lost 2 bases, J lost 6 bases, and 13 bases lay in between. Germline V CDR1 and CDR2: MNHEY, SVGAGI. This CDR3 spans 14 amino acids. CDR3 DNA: TGTGCCAGCAGTTACAGTCAGGGGTTTTCTGAAGCTTTCTTT. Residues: CASSYSQGFSEAFF.

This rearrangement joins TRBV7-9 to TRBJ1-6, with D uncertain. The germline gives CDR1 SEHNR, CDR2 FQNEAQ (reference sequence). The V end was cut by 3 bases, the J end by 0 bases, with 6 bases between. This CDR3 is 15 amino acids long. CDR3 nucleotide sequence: TGTGCCAGCAGCTTCGGTGACTCCTATAATTCACCCCTCCACTTT. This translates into CASSFGDSYNSPLHF.

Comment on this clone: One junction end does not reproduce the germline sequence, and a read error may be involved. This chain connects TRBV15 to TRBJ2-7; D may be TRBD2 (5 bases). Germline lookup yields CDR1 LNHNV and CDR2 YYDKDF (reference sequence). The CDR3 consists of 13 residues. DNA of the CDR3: TGTGCCACGAGCAGCGGAGACCTTATTAAGCAGTACTTC. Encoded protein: CATSSGDLIKQYF.

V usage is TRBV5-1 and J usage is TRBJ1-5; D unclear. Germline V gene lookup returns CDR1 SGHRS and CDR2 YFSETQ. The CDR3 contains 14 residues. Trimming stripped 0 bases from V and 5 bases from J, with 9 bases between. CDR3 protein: CASSLGHMDQPQHF. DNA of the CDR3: TGCGCCAGCAGCTTGGGGCACATGGATCAGCCCCAGCATTTT.

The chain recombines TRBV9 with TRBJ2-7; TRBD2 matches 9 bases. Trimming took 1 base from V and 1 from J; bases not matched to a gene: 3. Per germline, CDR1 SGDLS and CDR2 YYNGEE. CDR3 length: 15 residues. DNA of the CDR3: TGTGCCAGCAGCGTAACTGCGGGAGGGTCCTACGAGCAGTACTTC. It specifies CASSVTAGGSYEQYF.

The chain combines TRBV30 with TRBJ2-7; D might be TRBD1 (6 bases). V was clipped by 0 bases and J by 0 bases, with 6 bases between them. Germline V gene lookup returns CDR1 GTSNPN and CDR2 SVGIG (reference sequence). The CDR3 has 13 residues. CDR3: CAWSVQGSYEQYF. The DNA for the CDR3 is TGTGCCTGGAGTGTACAGGGCTCCTACGAGCAGTACTTC.

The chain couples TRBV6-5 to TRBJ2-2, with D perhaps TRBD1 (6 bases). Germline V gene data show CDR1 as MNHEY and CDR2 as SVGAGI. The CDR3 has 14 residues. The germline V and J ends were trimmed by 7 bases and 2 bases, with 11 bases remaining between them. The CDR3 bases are TGTGCCAGCAACAGGGACGGTAACACCGGGGAGCTGTTTTTT. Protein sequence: CASNRDGNTGELFF.

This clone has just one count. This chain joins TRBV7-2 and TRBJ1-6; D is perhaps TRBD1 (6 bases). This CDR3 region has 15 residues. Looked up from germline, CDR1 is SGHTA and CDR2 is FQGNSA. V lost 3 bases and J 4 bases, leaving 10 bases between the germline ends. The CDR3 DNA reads TGTGCCAGCAGCTTGGGCACAGGGTATAATTCACCCCTCCACTTT. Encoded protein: CASSLGTGYNSPLHF.

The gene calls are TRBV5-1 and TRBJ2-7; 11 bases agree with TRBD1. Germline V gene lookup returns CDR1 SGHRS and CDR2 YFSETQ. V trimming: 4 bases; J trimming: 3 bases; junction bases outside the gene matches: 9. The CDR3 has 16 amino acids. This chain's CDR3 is CASSGGQGAGVYEQYF. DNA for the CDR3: TGCGCCAGCAGCGGCGGACAGGGGGCAGGGGTCTACGAGCAGTACTTC.

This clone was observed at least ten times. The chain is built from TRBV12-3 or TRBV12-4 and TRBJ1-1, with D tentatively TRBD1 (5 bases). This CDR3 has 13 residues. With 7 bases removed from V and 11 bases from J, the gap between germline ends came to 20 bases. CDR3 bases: TGTGCCAGCAAAAGGGGTAACTCAAACCGGGCTTTCTTT. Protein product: CASKRGNSNRAFF.

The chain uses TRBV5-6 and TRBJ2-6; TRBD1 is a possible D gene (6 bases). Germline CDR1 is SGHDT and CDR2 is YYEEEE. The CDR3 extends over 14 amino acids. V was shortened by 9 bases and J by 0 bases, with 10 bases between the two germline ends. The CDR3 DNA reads TGTGCCACCGGGACACTCTCTGGGGCCAACGTCCTGACTTTC. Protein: CATGTLSGANVLTF. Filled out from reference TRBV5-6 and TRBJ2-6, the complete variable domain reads DAGVTQSPTHLIKTRGQQVTLRCSPKSGHDTVSWYQQALGQGPQFIFQYYEEEERQRGNFPDRFSGHQFPNYSSELNVNALLLGDSALYLCATGTLSGANVLTFGAGSRLTVL.

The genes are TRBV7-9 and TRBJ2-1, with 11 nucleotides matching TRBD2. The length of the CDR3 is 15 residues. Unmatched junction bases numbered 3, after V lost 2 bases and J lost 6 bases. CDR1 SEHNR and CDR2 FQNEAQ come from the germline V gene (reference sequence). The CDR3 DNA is TGTGCCAGCAGCTTACCGGGACTAGCGGTCAATGAGCAGTTCTTC. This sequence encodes CASSLPGLAVNEQFF. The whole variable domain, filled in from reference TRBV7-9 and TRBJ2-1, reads DTGVSQNPRHKITKRGQNVTFRCDPISEHNRLYWYRQTLGQGPEFLTYFQNEAQLEKSRLLSDRFSAERPKGSFSTLEIQRTEQGDSAMYLCASSLPGLAVNEQFFGPGTRLTVL.

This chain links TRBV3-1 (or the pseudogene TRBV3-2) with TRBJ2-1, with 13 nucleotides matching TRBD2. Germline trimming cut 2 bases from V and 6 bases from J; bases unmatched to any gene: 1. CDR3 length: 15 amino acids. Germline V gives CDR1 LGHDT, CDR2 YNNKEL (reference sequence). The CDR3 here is CASSQWTSGSNEQFF. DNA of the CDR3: TGTGCCAGCAGCCAATGGACTAGCGGGAGCAATGAGCAGTTCTTC.

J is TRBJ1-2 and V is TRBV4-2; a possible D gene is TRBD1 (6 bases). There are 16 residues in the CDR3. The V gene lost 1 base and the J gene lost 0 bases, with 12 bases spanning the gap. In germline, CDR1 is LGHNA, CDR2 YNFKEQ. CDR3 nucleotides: TGTGCCAGCAGCCAAGTGGGGACACCTTCTAACTATGGCTACACCTTC. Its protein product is CASSQVGTPSNYGYTF.

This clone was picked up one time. CDR3: CASGILGFPEAFF. Written as DNA, the CDR3 is TGTGCCAGCGGTATCCTAGGTTTCCCTGAAGCTTTCTTT. The gene calls are TRBV27 and TRBJ1-1; D is uncertain. This CDR3 has 13 amino acids. V was cut by 8 bases and J by 6 bases, with 16 bases left in between. CDR1 and CDR2 from the germline V gene are MNHEY and SMNVEV (reference sequence).

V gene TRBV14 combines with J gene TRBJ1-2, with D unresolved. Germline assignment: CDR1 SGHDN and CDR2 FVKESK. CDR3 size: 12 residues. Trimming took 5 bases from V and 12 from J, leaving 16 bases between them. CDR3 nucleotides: TGTGCCAGCAGCTCAAGCGGGATGGGTCACACCTTC. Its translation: CASSSSGMGHTF.

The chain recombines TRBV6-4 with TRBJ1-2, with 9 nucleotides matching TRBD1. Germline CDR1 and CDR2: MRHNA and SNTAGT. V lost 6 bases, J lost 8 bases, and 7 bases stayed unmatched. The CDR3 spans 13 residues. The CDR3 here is CASRGQGSGGYTF. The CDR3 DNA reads TGTGCCAGCAGGGGACAGGGTTCTGGCGGCTACACCTTC.

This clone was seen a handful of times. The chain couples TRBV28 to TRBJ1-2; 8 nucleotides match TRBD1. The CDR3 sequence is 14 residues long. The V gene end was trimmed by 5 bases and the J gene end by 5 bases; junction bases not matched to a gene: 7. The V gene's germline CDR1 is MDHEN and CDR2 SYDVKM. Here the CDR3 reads CASSRQGRKYGYTF. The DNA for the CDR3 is TGTGCCAGCAGTCGACAGGGGAGGAAGTATGGCTACACCTTC.

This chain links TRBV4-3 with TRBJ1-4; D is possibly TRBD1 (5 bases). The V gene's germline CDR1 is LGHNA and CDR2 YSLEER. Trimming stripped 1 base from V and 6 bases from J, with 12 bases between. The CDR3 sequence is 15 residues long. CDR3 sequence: CASSQAAGWDEKLFF. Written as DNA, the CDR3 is TGCGCCAGCAGCCAAGCGGCAGGGTGGGATGAAAAACTGTTTTTT.